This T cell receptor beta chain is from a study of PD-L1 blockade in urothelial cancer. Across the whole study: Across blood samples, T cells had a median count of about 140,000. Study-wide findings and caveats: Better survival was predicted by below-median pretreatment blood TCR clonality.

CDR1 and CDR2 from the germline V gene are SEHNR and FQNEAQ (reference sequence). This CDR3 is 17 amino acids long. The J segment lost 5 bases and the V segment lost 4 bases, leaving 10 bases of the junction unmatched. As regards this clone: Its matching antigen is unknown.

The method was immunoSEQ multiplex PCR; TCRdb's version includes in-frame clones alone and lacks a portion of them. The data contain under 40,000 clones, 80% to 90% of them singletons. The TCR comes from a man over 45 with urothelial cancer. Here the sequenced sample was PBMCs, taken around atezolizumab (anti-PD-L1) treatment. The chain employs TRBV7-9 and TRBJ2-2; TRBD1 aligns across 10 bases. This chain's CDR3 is CASSSWTGGGFTGELFF. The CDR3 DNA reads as TGTGCCAGCAGCTCCTGGACAGGGGGAGGTTTTACCGGGGAGCTGTTTTTT.